This T cell receptor beta chain appears in the sequencing data of a study of blood T cell repertoires in COVID-19. Method: immunoSEQ multiplex PCR; TCRdb's copy keeps in-frame clones and lacks some. The data show approximately 120,000 clones, 81% seen once. Seattle patients were enrolled while actively infected and followed longitudinally. CDR3 size: 14 residues. Germline assignment: CDR1 SGHNT and CDR2 YYREEE (reference sequence). Trimming removed 2 bases from V and 5 bases from J; junction bases left unmatched: 6. Sequenced sample: peripheral blood. V and J are TRBV5-4 and TRBJ2-5, with 7 positions matching TRBD2. This receptor was taken from a man between 25 and 39 years old with COVID-19, enrolled during active disease. The CDR3 reads CASSFGGEGETQYF. The CDR3 coding sequence is TGTGCCAGCAGCTTTGGTGGGGAGGGGGAGACCCAGTACTTC.